One and the same sample provided the 23 T cell receptor beta chains below, sequenced in a study of T-cell memory formation after mild COVID-19 (dated by TCRdb to the early 2020s). Receptor libraries were prepared by 5' RACE. Sequencing took place on an Illumina NovaSeq 6000. In-frame beta chains were kept once TCRdb had trimmed the public reads at Q25 with fastp and called clones with MiXCR. Rows merge per CDR3 protein into single entries with the most common DNA and genes. The table for this sample lists some 190,000 distinct CDR3 sequences; approximately 20% of them were counted only once. The ten largest make up approximately 2.4% of the sample. Sequenced input: PBMCs or a T cell subset sorted from them (not recorded which). These receptors all stem from an adult woman who had mild COVID-19 (a few samples of this study predate the infection). The sample titles of this study are shuffled in the database, so cell type and time point are left out; the donor was told from shared clones.

The CDR3 is CASSLGGVETQYF. As DNA, the CDR3 is TGTGCCAGCAGTTTAGGCGGGGTCGAGACCCAGTACTTC. The chain couples TRBV12-3 or TRBV12-4 to TRBJ2-5, with D perhaps TRBD2 (6 bases). The CDR3 runs 13 residues. V lost 1 base and J 5 bases, leaving 8 bases between the germline ends.

V gene TRBV3-1 combines with J gene TRBJ1-1; 11 nucleotides line up with TRBD1. Trimming at V came to 2 bases and at J to 3 bases, leaving 2 bases not matched to a gene. The CDR3 totals 15 residues. CDR1 and CDR2 (germline): LGHDT, YNNKEL (reference sequence). The CDR3 loop is CASSQWDRGDTEAFF. In nucleotides, the CDR3 is TGTGCCAGCAGCCAATGGGACAGGGGGGACACTGAAGCTTTCTTT. Combining the CDR3 with reference TRBV3-1 and TRBJ1-1 gives the whole variable domain DTAVSQTPKYLVTQMGNDKSIKCEQNLGHDTMYWYKQDSKKFLKIMFSYNNKELIINETVPNRFSPKSPDKAHLNLHINSLELGDSAVYFCASSQWDRGDTEAFFGQGTRLTVV.

This clonotype has only a few counts. The rearrangement uses TRBV7-9 and TRBJ2-3; D might be TRBD1 (5 bases). CDR1 is SEHNR, CDR2 FQNEAQ, per germline (reference sequence). This CDR3 has 15 residues. V gave up 5 bases and J gave up 2 bases, with 14 bases separating them. CDR3 sequence (DNA): TGTGCCAGCAGCCTGCAGGGCCTCCCCACAGATACGCAGTATTTT. It codes for CASSLQGLPTDTQYF.

This clonotype was seen only a few times. This chain joins TRBV18 and TRBJ1-1, with TRBD1 as a possible D gene (6 bases). V lost 0 bases to trimming and J lost 1 base, with 6 bases between them. Germline CDR1 reads KGHSH; CDR2 reads LQKENI. The CDR3 has 14 residues. The CDR3 DNA follows: TGTGCCAGCTCACCACCGACAGGGAACACTGAAGCTTTCTTT. Its translation: CASSPPTGNTEAFF.

This clonotype has only a few counts. The J gene is TRBJ2-7, the V gene TRBV7-3, with D perhaps matching TRBD1 or TRBD2 (6 bases each). The CDR3 has 18 amino acids. Trimming took off 2 bases at V and 3 bases at J, with 23 bases between the two ends. Germline V gene lookup returns CDR1 SGHTA and CDR2 FQGTGA. The CDR3 region is CASSLDVSGGTTNYEQYF. The CDR3 DNA is TGTGCCAGCAGCTTAGATGTTAGCGGAGGGACAACCAACTACGAGCAGTACTTC. Together with reference TRBV7-3 and TRBJ2-7, the CDR3 gives the full variable domain: GAGVSQTPSNKVTEKGKYVELRCDPISGHTALYWYRQSLGQGPEFLIYFQGTGAADDSGLPNDRFFAVRPEGSVSTLKIQRTERGDSAVYLCASSLDVSGGTTNYEQYFGPGTRLTVT.

This clonotype has a handful of counts. The rearrangement links TRBV24-1 to TRBJ2-5, with a possible D match to TRBD2 (5 bases). CDR1 is KGHDR and CDR2 is SFDVKD in the germline V gene. CDR3 length: 13 residues. V lost 2 bases to trimming and J lost 9 bases, with 12 bases between them. The CDR3 coding sequence is TGTGCCACCAGTGATTCCGACGGACTTCCCCAGTACTTC. It is translated as CATSDSDGLPQYF.

This clonotype came up a few times. The genes are TRBV6-5 and TRBJ1-5; maybe TRBD1 (5 bases). The CDR3 consists of 15 residues. Between the trimmed V and J ends, which lost 5 bases and 3 bases, there was a span of 14 bases. Germline V gene data show CDR1 as MNHEY and CDR2 as SVGAGI. Here the CDR3 reads CASSLRGGFNQPQHF. The DNA of the CDR3 is TGTGCCAGCAGTCTTCGGGGGGGGTTCAATCAGCCCCAGCATTTT.

CDR3 region: CASSPRVGGSTEAFF. As DNA, the CDR3 is TGTGCCAGCAGCCCCCGGGTCGGGGGAAGCACTGAAGCTTTCTTT. The V and J genes are TRBV7-9 and TRBJ1-1; possible D gene TRBD1, 5 bases. V was cut by 5 bases and J by 4 bases, with 17 bases left in between. CDR3 length: 15 residues. CDR1 SEHNR and CDR2 FQNEAQ come from the germline V gene (reference sequence).

This clonotype was seen a few times. The chain recombines TRBV9 with TRBJ2-3; maybe TRBD2 (5 bases). Germline V gives CDR1 SGDLS, CDR2 YYNGEE. Trimming left V 3 bases short and J 0 bases short, with 11 bases between. The length of the CDR3 is 15 residues. CDR3 DNA: TGTGCCAGCAGCGAATTAGCGTCTAGCACAGATACGCAGTATTTT. Its translation: CASSELASSTDTQYF. The whole variable domain, filled in from reference TRBV9 and TRBJ2-3, reads DSGVTQTPKHLITATGQRVTLRCSPRSGDLSVYWYQQSLDQGLQFLIQYYNGEERAKGNILERFSAQQFPDLHSELNLSSLELGDSALYFCASSELASSTDTQYFGPGTRLTVL.

The chain carries TRBV24-1 and TRBJ2-3; tentative D call: TRBD2 (7 bases). V was clipped by 0 bases and J by 4 bases, with 13 bases between them. This CDR3 is built from 16 residues. Germline CDR1 reads KGHDR; CDR2 reads SFDVKD. This CDR3 is CATSDLGRGGPDTQYF. The DNA for the CDR3 is TGTGCCACCAGTGATTTGGGCAGGGGAGGGCCAGATACGCAGTATTTT.

This clonotype came up a few times. The chain joins TRBV7-8 to TRBJ1-1, with D possibly being TRBD1 (5 bases). In germline, CDR1 is SGHVS, CDR2 FQNEAQ. This CDR3 has 15 amino acids. The V and J ends lost 1 base and 4 bases respectively, with 13 bases between them. The CDR3 protein is CASSLEPGRGTEAFF. In DNA, the CDR3 is TGTGCCAGCAGCTTAGAACCGGGACGGGGCACTGAAGCTTTCTTT.

The sample holds a few counts of this clonotype. CDR3 in amino acids: CASARTGRAGELFF. For the CDR3, the DNA is TGTGCCAGCGCTAGGACAGGGCGGGCTGGGGAGCTGTTTTTT. V is TRBV7-3 and J is TRBJ2-2, with 8 nucleotides matching TRBD1. The CDR3 consists of 14 residues. J was trimmed by 8 bases and V by 8 bases; bases with no gene match: 10. Germline V CDR1 and CDR2: SGHTA, FQGTGA. The full variable domain, in which reference TRBV7-3 and TRBJ2-2 provide the parts outside the CDR3, is GAGVSQTPSNKVTEKGKYVELRCDPISGHTALYWYRQSLGQGPEFLIYFQGTGAADDSGLPNDRFFAVRPEGSVSTLKIQRTERGDSAVYLCASARTGRAGELFFGEGSRLTVL.

The chain carries TRBV3-1 and TRBJ2-2, with D hard to call. The CDR3 is made up of 14 amino acids. Germline V CDR1 and CDR2: LGHDT, YNNKEL (reference sequence). Trimming pared 7 bases from V and 0 bases from J, leaving 9 bases between. CDR3 in DNA: TGTGCCAGCACCTCTGGGGCGAACACCGGGGAGCTGTTTTTT. Its translation: CASTSGANTGELFF. Filled out from reference TRBV3-1 and TRBJ2-2, the complete variable domain reads DTAVSQTPKYLVTQMGNDKSIKCEQNLGHDTMYWYKQDSKKFLKIMFSYNNKELIINETVPNRFSPKSPDKAHLNLHINSLELGDSAVYFCASTSGANTGELFFGEGSRLTVL.

A few counts support this clonotype. V usage is TRBV3-1 and J usage is TRBJ2-7; 7 nucleotides line up with TRBD2. Germline V gene sequence: CDR1 LGHDT, CDR2 YNNKEL (reference sequence). This CDR3 has 13 amino acids. The trim removed 4 bases at V and 5 bases at J, leaving 5 bases unmatched. CDR3: CASSRTSHNEQYF. CDR3 DNA sequence: TGTGCCAGCAGCCGGACTAGTCATAACGAGCAGTACTTC.

This clonotype showed up just a few times. The chain uses TRBV7-6 and TRBJ2-7, with a weak D call TRBD2 (7 bases). Germline V gene lookup returns CDR1 SGHVS and CDR2 FNYEAQ. CDR3 length: 17 amino acids. The V gene lost 1 base and the J gene lost 1 base, with 17 bases spanning the gap. CDR3 sequence: CASSLVMAGAGSYEQYF. For the CDR3, the DNA is TGTGCCAGCAGCTTAGTCATGGCGGGGGCCGGTTCCTACGAGCAGTACTTC.

This clonotype has a handful of counts. The chain has TRBV5-1 and TRBJ2-5; possibly TRBD1 for D (6 bases). The CDR3 totals 15 residues. Trimming pared 0 bases from V and 0 bases from J, leaving 9 bases between. Germline V gene sequence: CDR1 SGHRS, CDR2 YFSETQ. The CDR3 DNA follows: TGCGCCAGCAGCTTGGCCGCAGGGGACCAAGAGACCCAGTACTTC. Encoded protein: CASSLAAGDQETQYF.

The gene calls are TRBV19 and TRBJ1-1, with TRBD1 matching 12 bases. The CDR3 runs to 15 residues. Germline trimming cut 3 bases from V and 3 bases from J; bases unmatched to any gene: 2. Germline V gives CDR1 LNHDA, CDR2 SQIVND (reference sequence). The CDR3 is CASSIGTGGDTEAFF. CDR3 nucleotide sequence: TGTGCCAGTAGTATCGGGACAGGGGGCGACACTGAAGCTTTCTTT.

This chain uses TRBV5-1 with TRBJ2-7; possibly TRBD2 for D (5 bases). The V end lost 2 bases, the J end lost 3 bases, and 6 bases lay between the germline ends. From germline, CDR1 is SGHRS and CDR2 YFSETQ. CDR3 length equals 12 residues. DNA of the CDR3: TGCGCCAGCAGCTTCGAGGGCTACGAGCAGTACTTC. Encoded protein: CASSFEGYEQYF. The full variable domain, rest sourced from reference TRBV5-1 and TRBJ2-7, is KAGVTQTPRYLIKTRGQQVTLSCSPISGHRSVSWYQQTPGQGLQFLFEYFSETQRNKGNFPGRFSGRQFSNSRSEMNVSTLELGDSALYLCASSFEGYEQYFGPGTRLTVT.

This clonotype was picked up a small number of times. The rearrangement links TRBV4-1 to TRBJ2-1, with D tentatively TRBD1 or TRBD2 (5 bases each). Per the germline V gene, CDR1 is MGHRA and CDR2 is YSYEKL. This CDR3 comprises 16 residues. The V gene lost 2 bases and the J gene lost 9 bases, with 20 bases spanning the gap. The CDR3 here is CASSQRGVSGSSEQFF. In DNA, the CDR3 is TGCGCCAGCAGCCAACGAGGGGTTTCAGGGTCCAGTGAGCAGTTCTTC.

The gene calls are TRBV4-2 and TRBJ2-1; D is possibly TRBD2 (6 bases). V lost 3 bases to trimming and J lost 7 bases, with 13 bases between them. The germline V gene has CDR1 LGHNA and CDR2 YNFKEQ. There are 14 residues in the CDR3. The CDR3 protein is CASSQDSGYNEQFF. Here the CDR3 DNA reads TGTGCCAGCAGCCAGGATAGCGGCTATAATGAGCAGTTCTTC.

This clonotype occurred a few times. The gene calls are TRBV4-2 and TRBJ2-5; 7 bases fit TRBD2. The CDR3 length is 14 residues. The trim removed 1 base at V and 2 bases at J, leaving 1 base unmatched. CDR1 and CDR2 (germline): LGHNA, YNFKEQ. CDR3 nucleotides: TGTGCCAGCAGCCAAGGACTAGCTCAAGAGACCCAGTACTTC. Protein product: CASSQGLAQETQYF.

This clonotype showed up many times. This sequence joins TRBV9 and TRBJ2-3; 7 bases fit TRBD2. The germline gives CDR1 SGDLS, CDR2 YYNGEE. Trimming removed 3 bases from V and 0 bases from J; junction bases left unmatched: 7. This CDR3 region has 16 residues. As DNA, the CDR3 is TGTGCCAGCAGCGAGACCTCGGGGGGAAGCACAGATACGCAGTATTTT. Translated, it gives CASSETSGGSTDTQYF.

This clonotype was observed many times. This rearrangement joins TRBV2 to TRBJ2-5; 9 bases agree with TRBD1. V dropped 7 bases and J dropped 5; count of bases not matched to a gene: 5. The CDR3 runs to 13 residues. CDR1 and CDR2 (germline): SNHLY, FYNNEI. The CDR3 region has the DNA TGTGCCAGCAAGGAGGACAGGGGTGAGACCCAGTACTTC. Amino acids: CASKEDRGETQYF.